This T cell receptor beta chain was found in a study of blood T cell repertoires in COVID-19. On the study more broadly: Both acute and convalescent COVID-19 samples were obtained from the United States, Italy and Spain. The cDNA or gDNA used as material had been derived from T cells, B-cell-depleted T cells, or PBMCs.

The CDR3 has 19 amino acids. In the authors' methods: Amplifying reference gene primers gave estimates of nucleated cell counts. Clones were sequenced by immunoSEQ multiplex PCR, and TCRdb holds only the in-frame ones, with some missing. V and J calls and clone size are as listed in that table; D and trimming were resolved from the DNA. The sample comprises about 250,000 clones, about 90% of which are singletons, and around 3% rests with the top ten. The specimen sequenced was peripheral blood. The sequence derives from a young man with active or convalescent COVID-19. This chain joins TRBV21-1 and TRBJ2-2; the table's D call of TRBD2 was not tested on the DNA. TRBV21-1 is marked as a pseudogene. CDR3 in amino acids: CASSKDPVSGTTNTGELFF. The CDR3 DNA is TGTGCCAGCAGCAAAGACCCGGTTAGCGGAACCACGAACACCGGGGAGCTGTTTTTT.